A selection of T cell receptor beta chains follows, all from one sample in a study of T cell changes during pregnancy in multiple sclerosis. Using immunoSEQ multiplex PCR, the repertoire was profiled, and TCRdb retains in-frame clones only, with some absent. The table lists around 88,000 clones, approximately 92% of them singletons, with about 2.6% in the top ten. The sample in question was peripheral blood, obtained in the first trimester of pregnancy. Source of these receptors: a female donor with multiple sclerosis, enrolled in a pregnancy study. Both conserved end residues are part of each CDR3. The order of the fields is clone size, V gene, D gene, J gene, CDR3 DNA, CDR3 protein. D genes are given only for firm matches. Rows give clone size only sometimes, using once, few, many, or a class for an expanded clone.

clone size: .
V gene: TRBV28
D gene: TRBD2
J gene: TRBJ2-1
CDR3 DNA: TGTGCCAGCAGTTTAGCGGGAGTGCTCGGCGAGCAGTTCTTC
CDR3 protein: CASSLAGVLGEQFF

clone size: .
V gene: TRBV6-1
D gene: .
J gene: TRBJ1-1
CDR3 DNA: TGTGCCAGCAGTGAAGCGACAGGTCGGGTTACTGAAGCTTTCTTT
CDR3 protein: CASSEATGRVTEAFF

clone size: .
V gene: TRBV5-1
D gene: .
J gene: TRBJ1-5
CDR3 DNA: TGCGCCAGCAGCTTGGACGGTGGCAATCAGCCCCAGCATTTT
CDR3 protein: CASSLDGGNQPQHF

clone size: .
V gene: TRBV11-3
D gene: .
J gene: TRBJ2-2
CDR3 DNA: TGTGCCAGCAGCTTACTCGGGAACACCGGGGAGCTGTTTTTT
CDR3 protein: CASSLLGNTGELFF

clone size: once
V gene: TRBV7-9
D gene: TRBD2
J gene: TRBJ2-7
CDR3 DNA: TGTGCCAGCAGCCCGGTTGGGACTAACTACGAGCAGTACTTC
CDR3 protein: CASSPVGTNYEQYF

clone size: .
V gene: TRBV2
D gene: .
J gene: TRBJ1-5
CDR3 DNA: TGTGCCAGCAGTGATAGTGGTAGCAATCAGCCCCAGCATTTT
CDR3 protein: CASSDSGSNQPQHF

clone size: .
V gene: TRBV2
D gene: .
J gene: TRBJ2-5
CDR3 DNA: TGTGCCACCGTGTCGGTATTAGAGACCCAGTACTTC
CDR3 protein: CATVSVLETQYF

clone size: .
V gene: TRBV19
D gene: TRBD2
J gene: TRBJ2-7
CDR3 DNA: TGTGCCAGTAGTTCGACTAGCGGAAGGTACGAGCAGTACTTC
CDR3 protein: CASSSTSGRYEQYF

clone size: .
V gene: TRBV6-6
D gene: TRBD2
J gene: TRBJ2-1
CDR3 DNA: TGTGCCAGCATTCGGGACTACTACGGCAATGAGCAGTTCTTC
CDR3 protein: CASIRDYYGNEQFF

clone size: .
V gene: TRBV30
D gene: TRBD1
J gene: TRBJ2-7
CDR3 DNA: TGTGCCTGGAACCCAGGGGGAACCGACGAGCAGTACTTC
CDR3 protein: CAWNPGGTDEQYF

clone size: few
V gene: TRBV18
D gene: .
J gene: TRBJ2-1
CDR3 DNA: TGTGCCAGCTCCCCGAGGACTCCGAGCTCCTACAATGAGCAGTTCTTC
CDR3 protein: CASSPRTPSSYNEQFF

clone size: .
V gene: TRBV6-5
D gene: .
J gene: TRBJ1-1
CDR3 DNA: TGTGCCAGCAGTTCCCGGTGGAGGAACACTGAAGCTTTCTTT
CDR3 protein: CASSSRWRNTEAFF

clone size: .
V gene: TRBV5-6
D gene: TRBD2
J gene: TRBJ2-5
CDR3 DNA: TGTGCCAGCAGACAGGGACCAGCGGGAGGCCTCTTCCCGACCCAGTACTTC
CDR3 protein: CASRQGPAGGLFPTQYF

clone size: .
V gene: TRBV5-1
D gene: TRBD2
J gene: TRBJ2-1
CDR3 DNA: TGCGCCAGCAGCTTTAGCGGGAGTCTTACAAATGAGCAGTTCTTC
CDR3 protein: CASSFSGSLTNEQFF

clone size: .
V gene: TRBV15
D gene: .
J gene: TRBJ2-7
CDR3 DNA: TGTGCCACCAGCAGAGAGGTCGCAGCAGGCTACGAGCAGTACTTC
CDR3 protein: CATSREVAAGYEQYF

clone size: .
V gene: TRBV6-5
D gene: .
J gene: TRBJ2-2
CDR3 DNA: TGTGCCACCAGGGTAGGAGTGAACACCGGGGAGCTGTTTTTT
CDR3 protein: CATRVGVNTGELFF

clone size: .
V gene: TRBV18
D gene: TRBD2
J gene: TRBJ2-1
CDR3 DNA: TGTGCCAGCTCCACGGGCGGGGGTGTTAATGAGCAGTTCTTC
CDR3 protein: CASSTGGGVNEQFF

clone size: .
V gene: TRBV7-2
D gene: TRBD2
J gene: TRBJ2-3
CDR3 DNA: TGTGCCAGCAAACAGACTAGCGGAAGGAGCACAGATACGCAGTATTTT
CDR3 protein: CASKQTSGRSTDTQYF

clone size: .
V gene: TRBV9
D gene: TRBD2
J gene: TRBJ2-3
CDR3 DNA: TGTGCCAGCAGCGTAGCGGGAGGCGGGAGGGCCCAAGATACGCAGTATTTT
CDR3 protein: CASSVAGGGRAQDTQYF

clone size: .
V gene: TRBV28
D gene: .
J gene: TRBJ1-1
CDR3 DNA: TGTGCCAGCAGCCCCCAGCGGGGTTTGGGTTCTGAAGCTTTCTTT
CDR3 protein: CASSPQRGLGSEAFF